This TCR beta chain appears in the sequencing data of a study of Graves' ophthalmopathy and Graves' hyperthyroidism. Study findings and constraints: Most clonotypes expanded in thyroid above 0.001 frequency were present in blood too.

The CDR3 is 11 residues long. V lost 1 base and J lost 4, with 4 bases in between. Germline CDR1 DFQATT, CDR2 SNEGSKA (reference sequence). About this clonotype: What it binds is unknown.

The authors amplified TCR beta CDR3 regions, and they did so from RNA transcripts for repertoire sequencing. The authors performed first-round RT-PCR with HTBI primers and then a second-round multiplex PCR. TCRdb re-called the multiplex PCR reads through MiXCR, storing one row per CDR3 protein. The repertoire holds about 620,000 distinct CDR3 sequences, about a fifth seen once, with around 7% in the top ten. This sequence was found in a woman under 30 with stable Graves' hyperthyroidism. Some clones in this sample may be carry-over from other donors' samples. The sequenced sample was peripheral blood. The rearrangement uses TRBV20-1 and TRBJ2-5; no clear D. CDR3 sequence: CSARVTETQYF. In DNA, the CDR3 is TGCAGTGCTAGAGTGACAGAGACCCAGTACTTC.